This section outlines one T cell receptor (beta chain) sequence together with its context. Its antigen is not known. This entry comes from a study of identifying expanded T cells in peripheral blood. The assay was immunoSEQ multiplex PCR, and TCRdb's table has in-frame clones only and misses some. The sample lists tens of thousands of clones; 65% to 85% were seen once. During the collection period, no donor immune events like infections were recorded. CDR3 length: 13 residues. Germline loops: CDR1 SGHAT, CDR2 FQNNGV. Losses at the gene ends were 5 bases for V and 8 bases for J; bases not matched to a gene: 5. Study outcomes and limitations: Differentially abundant clones: about 1.3 between replicates, about 17 at 2 to 3 weeks, less than 25 at four. Across healthy donors, higher total template counts meant significantly greater two-week count variance.

This chain joins TRBV11-2 and TRBJ1-2; 10 positions match TRBD1. The sample comprised blood. The sequence came from a person between 18 and 75 years old in good health. The CDR3 is CASSGTGVDGYTF. CDR3 nucleotides: TGTGCCAGCAGCGGGACAGGGGTTGACGGCTACACCTTC. The complete variable domain, with remaining parts taken from reference TRBV11-2 and TRBJ1-2, reads EAGVAQSPRYKIIEKRQSVAFWCNPISGHATLYWYQQILGQGPKLLIQFQNNGVVDDSQLPKDRFSAERLKGVDSTLKIQPAKLEDSAVYLCASSGTGVDGYTFGSGTRLTVV.